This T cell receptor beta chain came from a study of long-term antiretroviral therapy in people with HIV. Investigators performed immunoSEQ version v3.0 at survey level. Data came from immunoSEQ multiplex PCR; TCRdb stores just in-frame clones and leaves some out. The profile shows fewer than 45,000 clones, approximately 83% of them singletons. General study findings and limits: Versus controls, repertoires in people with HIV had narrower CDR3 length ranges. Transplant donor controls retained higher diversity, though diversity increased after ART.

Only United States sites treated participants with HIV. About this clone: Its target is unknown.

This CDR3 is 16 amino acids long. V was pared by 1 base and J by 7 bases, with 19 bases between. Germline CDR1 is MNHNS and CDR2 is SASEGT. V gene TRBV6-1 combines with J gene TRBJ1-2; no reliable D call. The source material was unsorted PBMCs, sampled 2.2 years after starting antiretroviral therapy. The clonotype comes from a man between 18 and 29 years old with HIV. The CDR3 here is CASSEGASLLVGGYTF. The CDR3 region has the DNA TGTGCCAGCAGTGAAGGGGCAAGCCTTCTAGTGGGTGGCTACACCTTC.